The sequence of this T cell receptor (beta chain) was determined in a study of T cell responses to AZD1222 COVID-19 vaccine. The wider study: Investigators merged groups given second doses at roughly 4 or roughly 12 weeks. Regarding the study as a whole: It should be noted that donors were predominantly white British and more often female, and clonal diversity was possibly underestimated. As reported, nearly half of all spike-specific TCRs target variant regions that are unmutated. Spike-specific TCR repertoires showed rising breadth and depth after two AZD1222 doses.

Repertoires were generated with immunoSEQ multiplex PCR, while TCRdb's copy carries only in-frame clones and drops some. This sample has 110,000 to 150,000 clones, with around nine tenths found just once. Concerning this clone itself: The target antigen is unknown.

CDR1 is MNHEY and CDR2 is SMNVEV in the germline V gene (reference sequence). The CDR3 loop spans 13 amino acids. Trimming removed 5 bases at V and 3 bases at J, with 10 bases between. This chain connects TRBV27 to TRBJ1-2; D remains unclear. The sample was peripheral blood, taken on day 0 of AZD1222 vaccination. This clonotype originated in an adult in good health. The CDR3 here is CASSMKWDYGYTF. The CDR3 DNA is TGTGCCAGCAGTATGAAGTGGGACTATGGCTACACCTTC.